This T cell receptor beta chain stems from a study of T cell repertoires in cytomegalovirus infection. General observations from the study: The cumulative frequency of public TCR beta families distinguished individuals who carried CMV together with the relevant HLA. Dominating the ex vivo response were HLA-C-restricted CMV-specific TCR beta clonotypes.

TCRdb re-analysed the reads in MiXCR, keeping a single row per CDR3 protein. The sample shows roughly 640,000 distinct CDR3 sequences, about 24% of them seen only once. This clonotype appeared many times. Its target is not known. What was sequenced was CD8+ T cells from PBMCs. This sequence was found in a human donor in good health (CMV status not recorded). Some clones in this sample may be carry-over from other donors' samples.

The CDR3 coding sequence is TGTGCCAGCAGCCCCAGCCCGTCCCGCGGGGGCTACACCTTC. This translates into CASSPSPSRGGYTF. The chain links TRBV7-9 to TRBJ1-2; D remains ambiguous. The V end lost 5 bases, the J end lost 8 bases, and 18 bases lay between the germline ends. Germline assignment: CDR1 SEHNR and CDR2 FQNEAQ (reference sequence). The CDR3 is 14 amino acids.